The T cell receptor beta chain under discussion was sequenced for a study of CD8 T cells in ankylosing spondylitis. Regarding the study as a whole: Ankylosing spondylitis blood appeared to be characterized by a TCR beta motif of under 10 highly homologous variants.

V lost 3 bases, J lost 3 bases, and 12 bases stayed unmatched. This CDR3 has 17 residues. This clonotype came up a few times. What it recognizes is unknown. A single record per CDR3 protein comes from TCRdb applying MiXCR to the 5' RACE reads. The sample shows some 250,000 distinct CDR3 sequences, 20% to 30% of them seen only once. Sequencing used blood, either unsorted or a sorted T cell fraction (not recorded which). This rearrangement joins TRBV12-3 or TRBV12-4 to TRBJ1-1; TRBD1 aligns across 8 bases. The sequence came from a male donor with ankylosing spondylitis or in good health (not recorded which). The CDR3 bases are TGTGCCAGCAGTTTGAGAAAGGGGGACAGGAGGGACACTGAAGCTTTCTTT. The encoded protein is CASSLRKGDRRDTEAFF.